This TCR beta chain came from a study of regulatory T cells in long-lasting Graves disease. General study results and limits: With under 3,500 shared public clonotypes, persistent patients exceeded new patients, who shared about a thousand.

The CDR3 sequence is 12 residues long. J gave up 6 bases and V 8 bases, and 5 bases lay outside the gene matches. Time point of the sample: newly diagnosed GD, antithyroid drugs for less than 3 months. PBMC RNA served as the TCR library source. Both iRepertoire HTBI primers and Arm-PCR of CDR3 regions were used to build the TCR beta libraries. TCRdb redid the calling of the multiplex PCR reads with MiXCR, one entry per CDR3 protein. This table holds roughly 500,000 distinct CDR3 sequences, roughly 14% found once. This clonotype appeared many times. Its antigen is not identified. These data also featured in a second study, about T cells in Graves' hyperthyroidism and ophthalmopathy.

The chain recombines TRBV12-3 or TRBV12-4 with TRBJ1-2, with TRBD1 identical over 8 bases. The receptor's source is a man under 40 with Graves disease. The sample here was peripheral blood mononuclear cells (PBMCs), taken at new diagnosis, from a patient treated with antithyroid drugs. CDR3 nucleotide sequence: TGTGCCAGCTCAGACAGGGGCCATGGCTACACCTTC. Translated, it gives CASSDRGHGYTF.